These 17 T cell receptor beta chains came from one sample sequenced in a study of low-dose radiotherapy and immunotherapy resistance in tumors. TRAV- and TRBV-specific primers primed first-strand cDNA, covering alpha and beta chains. TCR amplification ran 15 to 25 PCR cycles using constant-region and V-primer adapter primers. TCRdb analysed the reads with MiXCR anew, one entry per CDR3 protein. The table has tens of thousands of distinct CDR3 sequences, roughly a sixth seen once. Time point described: before trial treatment. This specimen was PBMCs, taken before treatment. The receptors were sampled from a male donor with prostate cancer.

This clonotype has at least ten counts. This chain joins TRBV5-1 and TRBJ1-1; 7 nucleotides align to TRBD1. Germline V gene data show CDR1 as SGHRS and CDR2 as YFSETQ. The V gene end was trimmed by 6 bases and the J gene end by 0 bases; junction bases not matched to a gene: 5. The CDR3 sequence is 14 residues long. The CDR3: CASTATGMNTEAFF. The CDR3, as DNA: TGCGCCAGCACGGCGACAGGGATGAACACTGAAGCTTTCTTT.

This clonotype has at least ten counts. The chain's CDR3 is CASSLGTGYGYTF. The CDR3 region has the DNA TGTGCCAGCAGTTTAGGTACAGGGTATGGCTACACCTTC. The chain employs TRBV27 and TRBJ1-2; TRBD1 is a possible D gene (6 bases). The ends were cut back, 2 bases at V and 5 bases at J, with 9 bases in the middle. Germline values: CDR1 MNHEY, CDR2 SMNVEV (reference sequence). The CDR3 covers 13 residues.

This chain joins TRBV7-2 and TRBJ2-1; D is possibly TRBD2 (5 bases). The V end was cut by 1 base, the J end by 12 bases, with 13 bases between. This CDR3 spans 13 amino acids. The germline V gene encodes CDR1 SGHTA and CDR2 FQGNSA. DNA of the CDR3: TGTGCCAGCAGCTTAGTAACTAGAAGGTGGCAGTTCTTC. Translated, it gives CASSLVTRRWQFF.

There are many counts of this clonotype. The rearrangement links TRBV29-1 to TRBJ1-3; D remains unclear. The V end was cut by 2 bases, the J end by 4 bases, with 3 bases between. CDR1 is SQVTM and CDR2 is ANQGSEA in the germline V gene. This CDR3 is built from 11 residues. The DNA of the CDR3 is TGCAGCGTTGAATGGGGAAACACCATATATTTT. Translation gives CSVEWGNTIYF.

This clonotype appeared many times. This sequence joins TRBV5-6 and TRBJ1-2, with D uncertain. Germline V gene data show CDR1 as SGHDT and CDR2 as YYEEEE. The CDR3 contains 14 residues. The germline V and J ends were trimmed by 0 bases and 7 bases, with 13 bases remaining between them. The CDR3, as DNA: TGTGCCAGCAGCTTGGCCCTGGAAACGGGTGGCTACACCTTC. It encodes CASSLALETGGYTF.

This clonotype came up many times. This rearrangement joins TRBV6-1 to TRBJ2-1, with no clear D. The germline CDR1 and CDR2 sequences are MNHNS and SASEGT. The ends were cut back, 4 bases at V and 5 bases at J, with 15 bases in the middle. This CDR3 region has 15 residues. The CDR3 bases are TGTGCCAGCAGTGTAAGTCCCCGTCCCCACAATGAGCAGTTCTTC. It is translated as CASSVSPRPHNEQFF.

This clonotype was recorded at least ten times. The chain links TRBV5-1 to TRBJ2-3; D not certain. Trimming shortened V by 0 bases and J by 4 bases, and 9 bases separated the two germline ends. Germline V lookup: CDR1 SGHRS, CDR2 YFSETQ. The CDR3 is made up of 14 amino acids. As DNA, the CDR3 is TGCGCCAGCAGCTTGGAGTCGAATGCAGATACGCAGTATTTT. Its translation is CASSLESNADTQYF.

This clonotype was detected many times. CDR3 loop: CSARPNRAGSYEQYF. CDR3 DNA: TGCAGTGCCCGGCCTAACAGGGCTGGTTCCTACGAGCAGTACTTC. J is TRBJ2-7 and V is TRBV20-1, with D perhaps TRBD1 (6 bases). The CDR3 totals 15 residues. The germline V gene encodes CDR1 DFQATT and CDR2 SNEGSKA (reference sequence). Trimming shortened V by 6 bases and J by 1 base, and 19 bases separated the two germline ends.

This clonotype was picked up many times. The chain joins TRBV18 to TRBJ1-1, with unresolved D. V was shortened by 6 bases and J by 1 base, with 12 bases between the two germline ends. The CDR3 loop spans 14 amino acids. The germline CDR1 and CDR2 sequences are KGHSH and LQKENI. CDR3 sequence: CASSPGAQNTEAFF. In DNA form, the CDR3 reads TGTGCCAGCTCGCCGGGCGCCCAGAACACTGAAGCTTTCTTT.

This clonotype occurred many times. J is TRBJ2-7 and V is TRBV7-9; TRBD1 matches at 10 bases. J was trimmed by 3 bases and V by 5 bases; bases with no gene match: 13. The CDR3 length is 17 residues. CDR1 and CDR2 from the germline V gene are SEHNR and FQNEAQ (reference sequence). The CDR3 spells CASSPTLDRGAVYEQYF. CDR3 coding DNA: TGTGCCAGCAGCCCTACCTTGGACAGGGGGGCTGTCTACGAGCAGTACTTC.

This clonotype was seen ten or more times. The chain is built from TRBV21-1 and TRBJ2-7; the DNA was not used to check the table's D call, TRBD1. TRBV21-1 is a pseudogene. The CDR3 has 14 residues. CDR3 protein: CASSKWLAQYEQYF. The CDR3 DNA follows: TGTGCCAGCAGCAAGTGGTTGGCGCAATACGAGCAGTACTTC.

This clonotype was detected many times. The rearrangement joins TRBV10-3 to TRBJ1-2; 11 nucleotides line up with TRBD1. The J segment lost 7 bases and the V segment lost 4 bases, leaving 5 bases of the junction unmatched. CDR3 length: 14 residues. Germline lookup yields CDR1 ENHRY and CDR2 SYGVKD. CDR3 sequence: CAISVGTGGFGYTF. CDR3 in DNA: TGTGCCATCAGTGTTGGGACAGGGGGTTTTGGCTACACCTTC.

V and J are TRBV5-1 and TRBJ2-5; 13 nucleotides line up with TRBD2. Germline values: CDR1 SGHRS, CDR2 YFSETQ. CDR3 size: 17 residues. J lost 5 bases, V lost 7 bases, and 14 bases had no gene match. The CDR3 is CASRTGTSGDSGETQYF. The CDR3 DNA reads as TGCGCCAGCCGGACAGGGACTAGCGGGGATTCGGGGGAGACCCAGTACTTC. Complete variable domain (other parts from reference TRBV5-1 and TRBJ2-5): KAGVTQTPRYLIKTRGQQVTLSCSPISGHRSVSWYQQTPGQGLQFLFEYFSETQRNKGNFPGRFSGRQFSNSRSEMNVSTLELGDSALYLCASRTGTSGDSGETQYFGPGTRLLVL.

This clonotype has a handful of counts. It is unclear where the CDR3 begins or ends on the DNA, so no DNA is shown, and the CDR3 is as TCRdb lists it. The chain employs TRBV6-1 and TRBJ1-4; the table's D call, TRBD1, has no DNA check behind it. The CDR3 has 16 residues if both end residues are counted. Germline assignment: CDR1 MNHNS and CDR2 SASEGT. The chain's CDR3 is CASSEMRGENEKLFFF.

This clonotype has a count of ten or more. This chain joins TRBV11-2 and TRBJ1-2; 8 bases match TRBD1. The CDR3 spans 14 residues. Germline loops: CDR1 SGHAT, CDR2 FQNNGV. After removal of 6 bases from V and 8 bases from J, the junction contained 11 bases not matched to a gene. The CDR3: CASSSLRTGPGYTF. CDR3 in DNA: TGTGCCAGCAGTTCACTACGGACAGGGCCGGGCTACACCTTC.

This clonotype appeared many times. The chain links TRBV9 to TRBJ1-1; TRBD1 is a possible D gene (5 bases). V was shortened by 2 bases and J by 1 base, with 12 bases between the two germline ends. Germline V gene sequence: CDR1 SGDLS, CDR2 YYNGEE. The CDR3 runs to 15 residues. CDR3 sequence reads: CASSVQGSRNTEAFF. The CDR3 DNA sequence: TGTGCCAGCAGCGTGCAGGGTAGCCGGAACACTGAAGCTTTCTTT.

On this clonotype itself: A single base separates this from a much larger clone, so it may be a read error. V usage is TRBV5-1 and J usage is TRBJ2-1; 7 nucleotides line up with TRBD1. The V gene's germline CDR1 is SGHRS and CDR2 YFSETQ. This CDR3 contains 16 residues. The CDR3 loop is CASSPGTAAIYNGQFF. The CDR3 DNA is TGCGCCAGCAGCCCTGGGACAGCAGCTATCTACAATGGGCAGTTCTTC.